This T cell receptor beta chain was sequenced during a study of blood T cell repertoires in COVID-19. Across the whole study: Some COVID-19 samples were acute and others convalescent; all came from the United States, Italy and Spain.

Germline CDR1 and CDR2: LGHDT and YNNKEL (reference sequence). V was clipped by 5 bases and J by 6 bases, with 14 bases between them. The CDR3 extends over 13 amino acids. In the authors' workflow: Estimation of nucleated cell counts relied on the amplification of reference gene primers. Repertoires were generated with immunoSEQ multiplex PCR, while TCRdb's copy carries only in-frame clones and drops some. The DNA was the basis for D and trimming; V, J and clone size are from that table. The table has some 150,000 clones, 70% to 90% seen once; the top ten hold 0.8% to 1.2%. The TCR originated in a man aged 35 to 55 with acute or convalescent COVID-19. This chain connects TRBV3-1 (or the pseudogene TRBV3-2) to TRBJ2-7; D is possibly TRBD2 (6 bases). The sample taken for sequencing was peripheral blood. CDR3 loop: CASSFGRGGEQYF. The CDR3 DNA follows: TGTGCCAGCAGCTTCGGACGGGGAGGCGAGCAGTACTTC.